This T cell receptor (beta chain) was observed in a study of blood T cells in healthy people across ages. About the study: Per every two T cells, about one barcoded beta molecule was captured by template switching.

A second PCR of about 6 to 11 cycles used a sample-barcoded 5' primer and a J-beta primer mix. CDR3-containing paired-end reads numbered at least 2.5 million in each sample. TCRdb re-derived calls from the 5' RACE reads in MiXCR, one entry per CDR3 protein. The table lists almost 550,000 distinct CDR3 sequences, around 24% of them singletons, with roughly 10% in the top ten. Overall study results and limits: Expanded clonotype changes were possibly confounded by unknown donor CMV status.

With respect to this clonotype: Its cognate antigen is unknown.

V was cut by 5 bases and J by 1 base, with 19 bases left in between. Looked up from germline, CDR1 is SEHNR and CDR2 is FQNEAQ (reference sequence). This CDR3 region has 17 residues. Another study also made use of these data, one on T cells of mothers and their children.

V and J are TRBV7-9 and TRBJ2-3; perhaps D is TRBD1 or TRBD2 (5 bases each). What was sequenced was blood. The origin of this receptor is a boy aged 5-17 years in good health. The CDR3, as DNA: TGTGCCAGCAGCCCAAGAGGGGCGCTCCCTGGCACAGATACGCAGTATTTT. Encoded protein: CASSPRGALPGTDTQYF.